Described below is a single T cell receptor (beta chain) sequence and its context. Its antigen is not known. The data are from a study of T cell responses to AZD1222 COVID-19 vaccine. Measured with immunoSEQ multiplex PCR; TCRdb has only the in-frame clones, and not every one. Of about 140,000 clones listed, more than 80% are singletons. Regarding the study as a whole: Reportedly, nearly half of unique spike TCRs recognized epitopes outside B.1.351/B.1.1.7 mutations.

The origin of this receptor is an adult in good health. The source was peripheral blood, collected on day 0 of MenACWY control vaccination.

The chain's CDR3 is CASSLGSNRALTGELFF. In DNA, the CDR3 is TGCGCCAGCAGCTTGGGATCAAACAGGGCCCTCACCGGGGAGCTGTTTTTT. This sequence joins TRBV5-1 and TRBJ2-2; maybe TRBD1 (6 bases). CDR3 length: 17 residues. V was cut by 0 bases and J by 4 bases, with 16 bases left in between. CDR1 is SGHRS, CDR2 YFSETQ, per germline.